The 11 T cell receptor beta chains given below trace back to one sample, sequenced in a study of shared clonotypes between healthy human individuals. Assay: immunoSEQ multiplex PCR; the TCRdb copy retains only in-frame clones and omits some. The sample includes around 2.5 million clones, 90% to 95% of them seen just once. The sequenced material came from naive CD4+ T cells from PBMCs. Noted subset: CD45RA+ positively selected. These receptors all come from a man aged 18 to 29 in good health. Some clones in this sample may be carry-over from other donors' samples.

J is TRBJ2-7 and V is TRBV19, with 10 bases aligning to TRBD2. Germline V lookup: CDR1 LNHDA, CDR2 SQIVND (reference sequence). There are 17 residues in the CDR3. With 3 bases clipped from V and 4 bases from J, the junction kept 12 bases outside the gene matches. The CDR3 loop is CASSMRSRLAGDYEQYF. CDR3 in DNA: TGTGCCAGTAGTATGCGGTCCAGACTAGCGGGCGATTACGAGCAGTACTTC.

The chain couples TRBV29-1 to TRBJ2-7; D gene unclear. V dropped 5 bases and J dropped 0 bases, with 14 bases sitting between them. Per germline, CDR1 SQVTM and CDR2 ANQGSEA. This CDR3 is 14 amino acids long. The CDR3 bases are TGCAGCGTTAAGGCAGGTTCTAACTCCTACGAGCAGTACTTC. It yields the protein CSVKAGSNSYEQYF.

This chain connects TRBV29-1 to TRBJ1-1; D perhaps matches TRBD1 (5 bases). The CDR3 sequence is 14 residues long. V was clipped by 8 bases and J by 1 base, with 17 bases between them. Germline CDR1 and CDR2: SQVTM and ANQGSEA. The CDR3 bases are TGCAGCACGCACAGGACGACCCAGAACACTGAAGCTTTCTTT. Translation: CSTHRTTQNTEAFF.

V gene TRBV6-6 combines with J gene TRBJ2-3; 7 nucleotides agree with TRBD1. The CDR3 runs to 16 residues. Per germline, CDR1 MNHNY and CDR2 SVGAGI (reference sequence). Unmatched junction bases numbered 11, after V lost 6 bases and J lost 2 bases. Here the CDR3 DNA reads TGTGCCAGCAGCCGCCCCGACAGGGACAACACAGATACGCAGTATTTT. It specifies CASSRPDRDNTDTQYF.

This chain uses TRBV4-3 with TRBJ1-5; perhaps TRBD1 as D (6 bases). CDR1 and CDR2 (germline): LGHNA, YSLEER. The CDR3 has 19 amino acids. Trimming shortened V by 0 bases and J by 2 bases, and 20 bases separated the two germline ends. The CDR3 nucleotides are TGCGCCAGCAGCCAAGACCCGCGCCATCCGGACAGAGGCAATCAGCCCCAGCATTTT. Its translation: CASSQDPRHPDRGNQPQHF.

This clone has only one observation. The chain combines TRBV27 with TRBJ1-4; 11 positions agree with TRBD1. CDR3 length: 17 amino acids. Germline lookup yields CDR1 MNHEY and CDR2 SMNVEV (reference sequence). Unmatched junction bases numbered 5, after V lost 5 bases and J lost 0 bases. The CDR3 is CASSADRGPATNEKLFF. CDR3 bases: TGTGCCAGCAGTGCGGACAGGGGGCCGGCAACTAATGAAAAACTGTTTTTT. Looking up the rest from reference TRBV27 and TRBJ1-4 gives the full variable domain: EAQVTQNPRYLITVTGKKLTVTCSQNMNHEYMSWYRQDPGLGLRQIYYSMNVEVTDKGDVPEGYKVSRKEKRNFPLILESPSPNQTSLYFCASSADRGPATNEKLFFGSGTQLSVL.

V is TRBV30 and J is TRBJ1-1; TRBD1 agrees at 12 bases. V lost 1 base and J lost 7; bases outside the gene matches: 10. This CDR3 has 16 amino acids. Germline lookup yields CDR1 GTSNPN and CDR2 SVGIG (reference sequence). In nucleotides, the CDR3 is TGTGCCTGGAGTGCCGCTCGGGGACAGGGGGCAATTGAAGCTTTCTTT. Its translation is CAWSAARGQGAIEAFF. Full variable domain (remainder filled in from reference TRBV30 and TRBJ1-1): SQTIHQWPATLVQPVGSPLSLECTVEGTSNPNLYWYRQAAGRGLQLLFYSVGIGQISSEVPQNLSASRPQDRQFILSSKKLLLSDSGFYLCAWSAARGQGAIEAFFGQGTRLTVV.

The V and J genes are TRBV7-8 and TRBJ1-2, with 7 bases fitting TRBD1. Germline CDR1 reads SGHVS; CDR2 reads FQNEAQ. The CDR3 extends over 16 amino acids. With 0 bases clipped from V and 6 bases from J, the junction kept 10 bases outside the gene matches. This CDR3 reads CASSLAEGGAGDGYTF. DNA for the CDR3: TGTGCCAGCAGCTTAGCGGAAGGGGGCGCGGGGGATGGCTACACCTTC.

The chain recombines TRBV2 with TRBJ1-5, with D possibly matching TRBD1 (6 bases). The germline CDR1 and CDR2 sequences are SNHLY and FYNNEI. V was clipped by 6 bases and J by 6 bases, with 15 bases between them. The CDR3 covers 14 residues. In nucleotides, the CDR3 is TGTGCCAGCAGGGACCGGACAGCCCGTCAGCCCCAGCATTTT. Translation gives CASRDRTARQPQHF.

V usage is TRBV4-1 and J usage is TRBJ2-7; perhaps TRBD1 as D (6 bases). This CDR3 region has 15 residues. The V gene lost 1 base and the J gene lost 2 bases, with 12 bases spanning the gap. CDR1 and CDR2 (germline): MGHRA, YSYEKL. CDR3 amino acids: CASSQAPQGTYEQYF. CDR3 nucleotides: TGCGCCAGCAGCCAAGCCCCACAGGGAACCTACGAGCAGTACTTC.

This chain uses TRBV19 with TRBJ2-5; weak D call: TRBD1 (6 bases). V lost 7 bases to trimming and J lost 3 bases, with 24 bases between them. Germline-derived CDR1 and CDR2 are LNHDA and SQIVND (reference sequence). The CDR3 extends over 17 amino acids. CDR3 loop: CASTPRVQGTSKETQYF. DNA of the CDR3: TGTGCCAGTACCCCGCGGGTACAGGGAACCTCCAAAGAGACCCAGTACTTC.